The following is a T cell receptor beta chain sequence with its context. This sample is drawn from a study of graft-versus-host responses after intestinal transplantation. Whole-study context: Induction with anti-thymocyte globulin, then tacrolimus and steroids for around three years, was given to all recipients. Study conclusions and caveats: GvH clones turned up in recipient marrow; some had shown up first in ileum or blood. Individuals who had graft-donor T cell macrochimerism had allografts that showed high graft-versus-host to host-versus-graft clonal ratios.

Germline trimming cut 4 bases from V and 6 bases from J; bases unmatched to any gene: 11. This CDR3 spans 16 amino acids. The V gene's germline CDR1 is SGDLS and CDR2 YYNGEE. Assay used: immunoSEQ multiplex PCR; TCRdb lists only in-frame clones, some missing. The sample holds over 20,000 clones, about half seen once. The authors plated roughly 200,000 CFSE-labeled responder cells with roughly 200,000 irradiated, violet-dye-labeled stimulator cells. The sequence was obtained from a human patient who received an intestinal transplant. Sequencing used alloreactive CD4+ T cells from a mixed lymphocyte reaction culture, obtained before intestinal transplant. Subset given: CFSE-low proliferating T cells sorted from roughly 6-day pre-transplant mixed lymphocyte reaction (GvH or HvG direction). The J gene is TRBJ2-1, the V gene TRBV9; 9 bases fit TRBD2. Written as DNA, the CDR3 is TGTGCCAGCAGCAGCGGACTGGCGGGGGGGCCCAATGAGCAGTTCTTC. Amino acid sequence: CASSSGLAGGPNEQFF.